This T cell receptor beta chain is from a study of cytomegalovirus exposure and HLA in healthy donors. Broader study findings: TCR beta chains numbering 150 to 200 were designated cytomegalovirus-associated. Donors belonging to an Asian-associated ancestry cluster reportedly showed fewer N-insertions in productive TCRs than the approximately 700-donor mean, according to what a later analysis found.

Of note for this clone: Its specificity is not known.

Use of 60 Vbeta and 13 Jbeta primers characterized the PCR. Authors' methods: An analysis performed later counted 70 million to 90 million unique TCR beta chains (approximately 10 million of them shared). Sequencing was performed with immunoSEQ multiplex PCR; in TCRdb, only in-frame clones are kept and a portion is missing. That table is the source of V, J and clone size, and D and trimming were worked out from the DNA. Of 150,000 to 200,000 clones listed, around 70% are singletons. V dropped 3 bases and J dropped 0; count of bases not matched to a gene: 1. This CDR3 is built from 15 residues. Germline CDR1 and CDR2: LNHDA and SQIVND (reference sequence).

The chain carries TRBV19 and TRBJ2-2; TRBD1 aligns across 7 bases. The specimen was PBMCs. The clonotype originates from a man aged 18 to 30 in good health and CMV-seropositive. Here the CDR3 reads CASSIGTANTGELFF. The CDR3 DNA follows: TGTGCCAGTAGTATCGGGACAGCGAACACCGGGGAGCTGTTTTTT.